This T cell receptor beta chain was found in a study of T cell repertoires in cytomegalovirus infection. Study information: The public TCR beta signatures pointed to both CMV infection and matching HLA type.

Each CDR3 protein is one row after TCRdb ran MiXCR on the reads. The repertoire holds some 280,000 distinct CDR3 sequences, with approximately 13% as singletons. Findings and limits, study-wide: HLA-C-restricted, CMV-specific TCR beta clonotypes were dominant ex vivo. Identification of carriers of CMV plus the relevant HLA was achieved through cumulative public TCR beta family frequency.

This clonotype was found many times. What it binds is unknown. This receptor was identified in a human donor in good health (CMV status not recorded). Some clones in this sample may be carry-over from other donors' samples. Sequenced material: PBMCs.

DNA of the CDR3: TGTGCCAGCAGTTACACCGCGGGGTCCACAGATACGCAGTATTTT. It is translated as CASSYTAGSTDTQYF. The gene calls are TRBV6-2 or TRBV6-3 and TRBJ2-3; maybe TRBD2 (6 bases). Trimming shortened V by 2 bases and J by 2 bases, and 11 bases separated the two germline ends. Germline V gene data show CDR1 as MNHEY and CDR2 as SVGEGT. CDR3 length: 15 residues.